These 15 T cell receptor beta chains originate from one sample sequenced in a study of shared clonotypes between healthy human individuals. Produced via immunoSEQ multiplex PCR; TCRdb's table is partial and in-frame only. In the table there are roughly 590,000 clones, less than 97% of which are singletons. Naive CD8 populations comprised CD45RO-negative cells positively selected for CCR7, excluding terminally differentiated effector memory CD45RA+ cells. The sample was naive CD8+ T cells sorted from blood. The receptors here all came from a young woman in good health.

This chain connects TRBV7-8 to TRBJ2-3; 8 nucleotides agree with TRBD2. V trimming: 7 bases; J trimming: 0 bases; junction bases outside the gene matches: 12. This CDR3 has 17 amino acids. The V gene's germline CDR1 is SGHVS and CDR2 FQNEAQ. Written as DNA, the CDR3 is TGTGCCAGCATGAAAGGACTAGCCACCCCTAGCACAGATACGCAGTATTTT. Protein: CASMKGLATPSTDTQYF.

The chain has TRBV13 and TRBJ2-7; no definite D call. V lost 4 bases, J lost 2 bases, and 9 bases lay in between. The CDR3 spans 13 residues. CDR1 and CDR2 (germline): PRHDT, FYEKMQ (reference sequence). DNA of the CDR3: TGTGCCAGCAGCTATGGACGGGCCTACGAGCAGTACTTC. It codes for CASSYGRAYEQYF. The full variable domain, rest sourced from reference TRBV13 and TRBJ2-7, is AAGVIQSPRHLIKEKRETATLKCYPIPRHDTVYWYQQGPGQDPQFLISFYEKMQSDKGSIPDRFSAQQFSDYHSELNMSSLELGDSALYFCASSYGRAYEQYFGPGTRLTVT.

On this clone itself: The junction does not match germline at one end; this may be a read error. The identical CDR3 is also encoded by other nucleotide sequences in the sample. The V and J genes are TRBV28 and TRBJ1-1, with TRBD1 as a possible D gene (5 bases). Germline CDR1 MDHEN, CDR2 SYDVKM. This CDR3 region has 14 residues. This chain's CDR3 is CASSLSRGITEAFF. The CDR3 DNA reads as TGTGCCAGCAGTTTATCGAGGGGAATCACTGAAGCCTTCTTT. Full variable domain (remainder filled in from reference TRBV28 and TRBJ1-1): DVKVTQSSRYLVKRTGEKVFLECVQDMDHENMFWYRQDPGLGLRLIYFSYDVKMKEKGDIPEGYSVSREKKERFSLILESASTNQTSMYLCASSLSRGITEAFFGQGTRLTVV.

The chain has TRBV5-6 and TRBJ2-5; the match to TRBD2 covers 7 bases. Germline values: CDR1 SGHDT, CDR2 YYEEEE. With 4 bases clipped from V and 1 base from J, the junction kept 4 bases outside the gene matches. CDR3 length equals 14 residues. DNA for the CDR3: TGTGCCAGCAGCACTATAGCGGGCCAAGAGACCCAGTACTTC. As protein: CASSTIAGQETQYF.

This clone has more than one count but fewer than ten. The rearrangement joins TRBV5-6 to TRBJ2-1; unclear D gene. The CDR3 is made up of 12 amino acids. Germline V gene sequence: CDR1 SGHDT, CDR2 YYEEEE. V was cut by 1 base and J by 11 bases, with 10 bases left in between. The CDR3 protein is CASSLFPGQQFF. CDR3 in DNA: TGTGCCAGCAGCTTGTTTCCTGGACAGCAGTTCTTC.

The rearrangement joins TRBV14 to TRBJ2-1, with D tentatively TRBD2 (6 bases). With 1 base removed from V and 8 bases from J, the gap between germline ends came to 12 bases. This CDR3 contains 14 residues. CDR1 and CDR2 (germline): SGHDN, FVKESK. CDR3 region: CASSQGDWIHEQFF. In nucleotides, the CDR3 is TGTGCCAGCAGCCAAGGGGACTGGATCCATGAGCAGTTCTTC. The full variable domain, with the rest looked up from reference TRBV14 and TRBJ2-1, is EAGVTQFPSHSVIEKGQTVTLRCDPISGHDNLYWYRRVMGKEIKFLLHFVKESKQDESGMPNNRFLAERTGGTYSTLKVQPAELEDSGVYFCASSQGDWIHEQFFGPGTRLTVL.

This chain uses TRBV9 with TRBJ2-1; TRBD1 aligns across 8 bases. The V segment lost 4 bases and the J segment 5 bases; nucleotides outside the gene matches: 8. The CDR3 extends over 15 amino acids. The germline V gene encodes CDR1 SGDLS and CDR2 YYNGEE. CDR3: CASSSGQGGDNEQFF. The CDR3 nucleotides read TGTGCCAGCAGCAGTGGACAGGGCGGAGACAATGAGCAGTTCTTC.

CDR3 nucleotides: TGTGCCAGTTGCTCTGGGGCCAACGTCCTGACTTTC. The encoded protein is CASCSGANVLTF. V gene TRBV19 combines with J gene TRBJ2-6; no definite D call. The CDR3 covers 12 residues. Germline assignment: CDR1 LNHDA and CDR2 SQIVND (reference sequence). The V and J ends lost 8 bases and 0 bases respectively, with 2 bases between them.

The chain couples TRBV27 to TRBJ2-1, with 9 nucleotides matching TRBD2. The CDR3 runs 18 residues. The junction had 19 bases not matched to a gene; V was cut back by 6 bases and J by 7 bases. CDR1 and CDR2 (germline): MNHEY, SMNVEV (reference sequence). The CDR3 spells CASRPLAGGPIPGNEQFF. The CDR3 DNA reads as TGTGCCAGCAGACCCTTGGCGGGAGGGCCGATACCCGGTAATGAGCAGTTCTTC.

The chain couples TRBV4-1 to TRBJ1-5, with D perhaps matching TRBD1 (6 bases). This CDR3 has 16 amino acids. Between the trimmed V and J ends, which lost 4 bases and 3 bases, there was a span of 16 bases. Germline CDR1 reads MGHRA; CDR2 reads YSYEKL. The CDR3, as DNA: TGCGCCAGCAGCCCCTCTGTAGGACAGCTCAATCAGCCCCAGCATTTT. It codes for CASSPSVGQLNQPQHF.

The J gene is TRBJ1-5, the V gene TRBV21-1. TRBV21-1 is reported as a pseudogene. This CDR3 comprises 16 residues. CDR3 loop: CASSPPRKISNQPQHF. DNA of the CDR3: TGTGCCAGCAGCCCCCCGAGGAAGATAAGCAATCAGCCCCAGCATTTT.

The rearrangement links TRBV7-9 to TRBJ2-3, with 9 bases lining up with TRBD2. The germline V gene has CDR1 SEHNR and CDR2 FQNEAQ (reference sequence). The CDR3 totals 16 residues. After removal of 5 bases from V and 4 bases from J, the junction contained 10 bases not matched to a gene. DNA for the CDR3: TGTGCCAGCAGCGGACTGGCGGGAGGGTCGTCAGATACGCAGTATTTT. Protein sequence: CASSGLAGGSSDTQYF.

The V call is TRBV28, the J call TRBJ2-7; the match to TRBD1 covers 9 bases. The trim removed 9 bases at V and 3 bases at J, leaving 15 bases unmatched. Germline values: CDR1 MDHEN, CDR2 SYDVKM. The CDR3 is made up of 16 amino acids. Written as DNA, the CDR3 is TGTGCCAGTTCACGCCCGATGAGACAGGGGGACTACGAGCAGTACTTC. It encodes CASSRPMRQGDYEQYF.

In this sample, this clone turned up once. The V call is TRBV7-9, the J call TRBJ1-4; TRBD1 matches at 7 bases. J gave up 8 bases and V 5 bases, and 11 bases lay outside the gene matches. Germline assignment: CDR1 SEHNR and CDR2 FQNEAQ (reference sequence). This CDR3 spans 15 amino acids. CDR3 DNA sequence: TGTGCCAGCAGCCATGGACAGGACGGTTTCGAAAAACTGTTTTTT. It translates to CASSHGQDGFEKLFF.

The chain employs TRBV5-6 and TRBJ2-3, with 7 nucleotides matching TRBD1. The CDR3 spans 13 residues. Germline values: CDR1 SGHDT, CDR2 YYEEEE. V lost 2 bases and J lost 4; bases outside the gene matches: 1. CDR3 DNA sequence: TGTGCCAGCAGCTTAGGGGGCGCAGATACGCAGTATTTT. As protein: CASSLGGADTQYF.